One and the same sample provided the 11 T cell receptor beta chains below, sequenced in a study of T cells in Graves' hyperthyroidism and ophthalmopathy (dated by TCRdb to between 2018 and 2021). Library preparation was by multiplex PCR. The sample was run on an Illumina HiSeq 2000. The TCR beta CDR3 regions were amplified from RNA transcripts. A first-round RT-PCR of the TCR CDR3 used the HTBI primer set with the Qiagen OneStep RT-PCR kit. The raw public reads went through TCRdb reprocessing: fastp at Q25, MiXCR clone calling, in-frame beta chains kept. Each entry is one CDR3 protein sequence, shown with its most common DNA and genes. This sample lists 500,000 to 550,000 distinct CDR3 sequences; approximately 20% were detected once. The ten largest clones represent approximately 48% of the sample. Source material: blood. Receptor source: a man in his forties with Graves' ophthalmopathy.

This clonotype was picked up a small number of times. The rearrangement uses TRBV3-1 and TRBJ2-3; 9 bases are shared with TRBD2. Germline CDR1 reads LGHDT; CDR2 reads YNNKEL (reference sequence). V trimming: 11 bases; J trimming: 6 bases; junction bases outside the gene matches: 9. This CDR3 spans 13 amino acids. CDR3: CAAGGATPDTQYF. In DNA form, the CDR3 reads TGTGCCGCGGGGGGGGCTACTCCGGATACGCAGTATTTT.

There are many counts of this clonotype. The V call is TRBV12-3 or TRBV12-4, the J call TRBJ2-7; D is unclear. V was shortened by 7 bases and J by 2 bases, with 12 bases between the two germline ends. The CDR3 has 13 residues. The DNA of the CDR3 is TGTGCCAGCACCTTCGGGTTCGCCTACGAGCAGTACTTC. Protein sequence: CASTFGFAYEQYF.

This rearrangement joins TRBV10-3 to TRBJ2-5; 9 positions agree with TRBD2. Germline V gives CDR1 ENHRY, CDR2 SYGVKD. The CDR3 length is 15 residues. The trim removed 4 bases at V and 2 bases at J, leaving 5 bases unmatched. The CDR3 protein is CAISGSTSGQETQYF. The CDR3 DNA follows: TGTGCCATCAGTGGGTCGACTAGCGGACAAGAGACCCAGTACTTC.

The CDR3 DNA is TGCAGTGCTAGTGGTGCTAGCGGCCCCCTCGGTTTGGATGGGCAGTTCTTC. The encoded protein is CSASGASGPLGLDGQFF. The J gene is TRBJ2-1, the V gene TRBV20-1; 7 bases are a match to TRBD2. V lost 3 bases and J lost 12; bases outside the gene matches: 23. The germline gives CDR1 DFQATT, CDR2 SNEGSKA (reference sequence). This CDR3 has 17 amino acids.

The chain links TRBV7-3 to TRBJ2-5, with D possibly being TRBD1 (6 bases). CDR3 length: 13 amino acids. The germline gives CDR1 SGHTA, CDR2 FQGTGA. V was trimmed by 5 bases and J by 6 bases, leaving 13 bases between them. The CDR3 spells CASSDRQGKTQYF. Here the CDR3 DNA reads TGTGCCAGCAGCGACAGGCAGGGGAAGACCCAGTACTTC.

V usage is TRBV4-2 and J usage is TRBJ2-5, with 7 bases lining up with TRBD2. Germline V CDR1 and CDR2: LGHNA, YNFKEQ. The CDR3 runs to 15 residues. V was pared by 8 bases and J by 1 base, with 10 bases of the junction left unmatched. As DNA, the CDR3 is TGTGCCAGCGGGGGGGAGCGAGGCCCCCAAGAGACCCAGTACTTC. Its translation: CASGGERGPQETQYF.

This clonotype was counted only a few times. The chain is built from TRBV2 and TRBJ2-7; tentatively, D is TRBD1 (6 bases). The germline V and J ends were trimmed by 8 bases and 6 bases, with 23 bases remaining between them. CDR1 and CDR2 from the germline V gene are SNHLY and FYNNEI. The CDR3 has 15 residues. CDR3 nucleotides: TGTGCCAGCCGGTCCTACAGGGAGCGGCTGGGCGAGCAGTACTTC. Translating gives CASRSYRERLGEQYF.

This clonotype was detected many times. This rearrangement joins TRBV28 to TRBJ2-1; perhaps D is TRBD1 or TRBD2 (6 bases each). CDR3 size: 16 residues. V was trimmed by 6 bases and J by 7 bases, leaving 22 bases between them. Germline V gene sequence: CDR1 MDHEN, CDR2 SYDVKM. The CDR3 bases are TGTGCCAGCAGCCGCCCCCTAGCCGGAGGGGGGAATGAGCAGTTCTTC. This sequence encodes CASSRPLAGGGNEQFF.

This chain connects TRBV19 to TRBJ2-1; D unclear. Between the trimmed V and J ends, which lost 3 bases and 5 bases, there was a span of 8 bases. CDR1 is LNHDA and CDR2 is SQIVND in the germline V gene (reference sequence). The CDR3 contains 13 residues. In nucleotides, the CDR3 is TGTGCCAGTAGTATGGGATTGCACAATGAGCAGTTCTTC. Residues: CASSMGLHNEQFF.

This sequence joins TRBV9 and TRBJ2-2; no firm D call. Germline V gene sequence: CDR1 SGDLS, CDR2 YYNGEE. V was pared by 2 bases and J by 2 bases, with 7 bases between. This CDR3 contains 14 residues. CDR3 in DNA: TGTGCCAGCAGCGTTTGGGGAAACACCGGGGAGCTGTTTTTT. Amino acid sequence: CASSVWGNTGELFF.

V is TRBV12-3 or TRBV12-4 and J is TRBJ2-1; D not certain. The CDR3 consists of 13 residues. The V end was cut by 7 bases, the J end by 1 base, with 8 bases between. The CDR3 here is CASKEASYNEQFF. The CDR3 bases are TGTGCCAGCAAGGAAGCTTCCTACAATGAGCAGTTCTTC.